This T cell receptor (beta chain) originates from a study of blood T cell repertoires in COVID-19. Study-level background: From the United States, Italy and Spain came samples of acute and convalescent COVID-19. Sources were T cells, B-cell-depleted T cells, or PBMCs; the material itself was cDNA or gDNA.

The authors' processing: Reference gene primer amplification gave nucleated cell count estimates. Some clones are missing from TCRdb's copy, which holds only in-frame ones; the method was immunoSEQ multiplex PCR. V, J and clone size reflect that table, while D and trimming were determined from the DNA. The table records tens of thousands of clones, about 86% of them present only once. Trimming cost V 6 bases and J 8 bases, with 16 bases left between them. Germline CDR1 reads MNHNY; CDR2 reads SVGAGI (reference sequence). CDR3 length: 13 amino acids. The V and J genes are TRBV6-6 and TRBJ1-1; D possibly corresponds to TRBD1 (5 bases). The sample taken for sequencing was peripheral blood. The sequence was obtained from a woman aged 55-70 years with acute or convalescent COVID-19. DNA for the CDR3: TGTGCCAGCAGCATGGGGCACACCTTGGAAGCTTTCTTT. Its translation is CASSMGHTLEAFF.